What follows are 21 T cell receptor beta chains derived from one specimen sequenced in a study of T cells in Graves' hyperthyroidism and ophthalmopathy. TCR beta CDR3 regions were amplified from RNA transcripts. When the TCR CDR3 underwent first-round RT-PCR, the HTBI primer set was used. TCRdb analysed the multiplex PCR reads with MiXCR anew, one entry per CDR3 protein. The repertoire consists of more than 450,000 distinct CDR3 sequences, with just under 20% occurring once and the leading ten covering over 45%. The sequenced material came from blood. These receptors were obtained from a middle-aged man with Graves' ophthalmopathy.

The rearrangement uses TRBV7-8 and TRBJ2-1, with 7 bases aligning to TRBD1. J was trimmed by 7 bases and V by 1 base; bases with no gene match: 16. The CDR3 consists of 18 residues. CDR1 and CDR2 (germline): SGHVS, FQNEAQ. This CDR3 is CASSLGLNRGVRTNEQFF. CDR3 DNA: TGTGCCAGCAGCTTAGGACTAAACAGGGGCGTACGAACTAATGAGCAGTTCTTC.

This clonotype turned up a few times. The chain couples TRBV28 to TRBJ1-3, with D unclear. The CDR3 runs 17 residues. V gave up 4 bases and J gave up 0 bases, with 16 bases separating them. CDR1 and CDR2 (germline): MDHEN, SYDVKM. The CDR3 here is CASSYAGEVLSGNTIYF. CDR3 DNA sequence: TGTGCCAGCAGTTACGCAGGAGAGGTCCTCTCTGGAAACACCATATATTTT.

The DNA for the CDR3 is TGTGCCAGCAGCCAAGTGTCGACAGGGGGTAATCAGCCCCAGCATTTT. Protein: CASSQVSTGGNQPQHF. The J gene is TRBJ1-5, the V gene TRBV4-2; the match to TRBD1 covers 9 bases. J gave up 4 bases and V 1 base, and 5 bases lay outside the gene matches. This CDR3 contains 16 residues. Germline values: CDR1 LGHNA, CDR2 YNFKEQ.

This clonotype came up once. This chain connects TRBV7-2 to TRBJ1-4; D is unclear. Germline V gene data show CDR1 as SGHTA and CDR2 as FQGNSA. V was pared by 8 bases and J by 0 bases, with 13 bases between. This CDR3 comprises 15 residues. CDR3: CASGQKIATNEKLFF. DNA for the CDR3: TGTGCCAGCGGCCAAAAAATAGCAACTAATGAAAAACTGTTTTTT.

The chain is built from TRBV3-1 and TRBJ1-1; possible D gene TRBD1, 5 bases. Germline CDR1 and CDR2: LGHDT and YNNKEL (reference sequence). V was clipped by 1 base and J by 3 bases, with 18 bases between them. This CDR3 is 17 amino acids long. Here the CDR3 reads CASSQVVRGGDDTEAFF. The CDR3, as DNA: TGTGCCAGCAGCCAAGTGGTTCGAGGTGGGGACGACACTGAAGCTTTCTTT.

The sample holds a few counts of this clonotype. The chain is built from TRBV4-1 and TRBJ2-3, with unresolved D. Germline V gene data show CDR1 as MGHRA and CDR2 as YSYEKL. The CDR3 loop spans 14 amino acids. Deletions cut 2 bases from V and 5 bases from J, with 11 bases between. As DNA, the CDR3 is TGCGCCAGCAGCCAAAGAGAAGGAGAAGATACGCAGTATTTT. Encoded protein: CASSQREGEDTQYF.

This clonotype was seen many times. The CDR3 spells CASSPGQIHETQYF. CDR3 nucleotides: TGTGCCAGCAGCCCAGGACAGATCCACGAGACCCAGTACTTC. J is TRBJ2-5 and V is TRBV5-6; TRBD1 is a possible D gene (6 bases). Germline-derived CDR1 and CDR2 are SGHDT and YYEEEE. CDR3 length: 14 amino acids. With 4 bases removed from V and 5 bases from J, the gap between germline ends came to 15 bases.

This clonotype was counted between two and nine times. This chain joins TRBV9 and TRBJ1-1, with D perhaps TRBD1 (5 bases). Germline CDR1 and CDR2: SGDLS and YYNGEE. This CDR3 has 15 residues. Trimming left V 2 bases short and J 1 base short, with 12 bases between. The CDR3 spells CASSVDFGANTEAFF. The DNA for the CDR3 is TGTGCCAGCAGCGTCGATTTCGGGGCGAACACTGAAGCTTTCTTT. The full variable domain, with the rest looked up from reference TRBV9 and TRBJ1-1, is DSGVTQTPKHLITATGQRVTLRCSPRSGDLSVYWYQQSLDQGLQFLIQYYNGEERAKGNILERFSAQQFPDLHSELNLSSLELGDSALYFCASSVDFGANTEAFFGQGTRLTVV.

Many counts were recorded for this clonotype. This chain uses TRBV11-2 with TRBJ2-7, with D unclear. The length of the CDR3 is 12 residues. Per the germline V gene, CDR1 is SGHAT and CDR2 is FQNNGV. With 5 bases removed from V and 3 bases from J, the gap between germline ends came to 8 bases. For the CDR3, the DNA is TGTGCCAGCAGCGGAGACGGCTACGAGCAGTACTTC. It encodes CASSGDGYEQYF. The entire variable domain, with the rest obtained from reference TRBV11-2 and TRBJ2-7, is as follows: EAGVAQSPRYKIIEKRQSVAFWCNPISGHATLYWYQQILGQGPKLLIQFQNNGVVDDSQLPKDRFSAERLKGVDSTLKIQPAKLEDSAVYLCASSGDGYEQYFGPGTRLTVT.

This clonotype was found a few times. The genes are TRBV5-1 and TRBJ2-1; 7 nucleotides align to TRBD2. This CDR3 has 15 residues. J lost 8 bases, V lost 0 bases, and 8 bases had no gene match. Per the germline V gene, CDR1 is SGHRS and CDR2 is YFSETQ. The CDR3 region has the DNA TGCGCCAGCAGCTTGGAGCGGGGCCAGTCCCATGAGCAGTTCTTC. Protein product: CASSLERGQSHEQFF. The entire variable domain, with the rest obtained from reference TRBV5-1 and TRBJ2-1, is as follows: KAGVTQTPRYLIKTRGQQVTLSCSPISGHRSVSWYQQTPGQGLQFLFEYFSETQRNKGNFPGRFSGRQFSNSRSEMNVSTLELGDSALYLCASSLERGQSHEQFFGPGTRLTVL.

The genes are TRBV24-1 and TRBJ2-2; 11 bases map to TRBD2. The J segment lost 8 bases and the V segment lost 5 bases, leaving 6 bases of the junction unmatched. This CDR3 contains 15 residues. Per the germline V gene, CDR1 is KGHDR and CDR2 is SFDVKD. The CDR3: CATSARLAGKGELFF. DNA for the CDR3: TGTGCCACCAGTGCGAGACTAGCGGGGAAAGGGGAGCTGTTTTTT.

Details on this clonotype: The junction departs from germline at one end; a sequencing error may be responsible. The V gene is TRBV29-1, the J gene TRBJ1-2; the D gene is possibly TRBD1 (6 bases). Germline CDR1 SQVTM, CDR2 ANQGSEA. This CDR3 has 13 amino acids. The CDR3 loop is CSVEGSGAYGYTF. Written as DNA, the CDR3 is TGCAGCGTAGAAGGGTCAGGGGCATATGGCTACACCTTC. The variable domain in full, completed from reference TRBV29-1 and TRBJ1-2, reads SAVISQKPSRDICQRGTSLTIQCQVDSQVTMMFWYRQQPGQSLTLIATANQGSEATYESGFVIDKFPISRPNLTFSTLTVSNMSPEDSSIYLCSVEGSGAYGYTFGSGTRLTVV.

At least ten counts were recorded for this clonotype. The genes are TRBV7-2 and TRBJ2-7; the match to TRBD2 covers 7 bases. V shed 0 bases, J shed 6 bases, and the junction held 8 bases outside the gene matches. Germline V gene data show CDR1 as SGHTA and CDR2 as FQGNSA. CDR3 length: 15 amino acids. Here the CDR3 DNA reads TGTGCCAGCAGCTTAGCATCGGCGGGAGTTTCCGAGCAGTACTTC. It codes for CASSLASAGVSEQYF.

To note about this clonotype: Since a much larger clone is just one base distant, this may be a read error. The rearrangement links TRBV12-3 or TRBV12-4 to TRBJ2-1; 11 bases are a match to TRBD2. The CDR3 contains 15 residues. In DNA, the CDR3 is TGTGCCAGCAGTTCCCTCACTAGCGGGGGCGATGAGCAGCTCTTC. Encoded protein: CASSSLTSGGDEQLF.

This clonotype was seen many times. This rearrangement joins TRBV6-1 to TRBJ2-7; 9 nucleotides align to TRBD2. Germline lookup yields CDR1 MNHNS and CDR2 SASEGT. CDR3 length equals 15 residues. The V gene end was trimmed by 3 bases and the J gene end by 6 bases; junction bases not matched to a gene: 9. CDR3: CASSDPGLASVEQYF. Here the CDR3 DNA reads TGTGCCAGCAGTGACCCGGGACTAGCATCTGTCGAGCAGTACTTC.

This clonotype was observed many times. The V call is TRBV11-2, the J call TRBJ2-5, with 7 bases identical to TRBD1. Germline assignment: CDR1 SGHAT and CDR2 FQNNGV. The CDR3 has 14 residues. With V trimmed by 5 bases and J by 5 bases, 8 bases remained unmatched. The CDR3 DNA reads TGTGCCAGCAGCCGAACGACAGGGTACGAGACCCAGTACTTC. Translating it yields CASSRTTGYETQYF.

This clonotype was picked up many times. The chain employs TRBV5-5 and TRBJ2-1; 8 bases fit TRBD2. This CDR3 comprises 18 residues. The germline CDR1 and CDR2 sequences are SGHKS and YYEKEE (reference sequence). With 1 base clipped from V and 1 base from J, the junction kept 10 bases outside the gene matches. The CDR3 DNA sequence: TGTGCCAGCAGCTTGAGGGGTTTAAGCGGGGGATCCTACAATGAGCAGTTCTTC. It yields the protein CASSLRGLSGGSYNEQFF.

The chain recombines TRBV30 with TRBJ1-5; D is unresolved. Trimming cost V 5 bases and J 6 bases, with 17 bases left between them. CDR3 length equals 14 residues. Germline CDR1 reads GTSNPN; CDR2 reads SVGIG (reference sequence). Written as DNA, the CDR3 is TGTGCCTGGGCCTCGGTGGAGTGGGGTCAGCCCCAGCATTTT. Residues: CAWASVEWGQPQHF.

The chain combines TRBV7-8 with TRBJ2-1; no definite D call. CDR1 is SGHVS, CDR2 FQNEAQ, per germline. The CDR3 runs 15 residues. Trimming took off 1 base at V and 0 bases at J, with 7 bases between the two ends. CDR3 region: CASSLDGRSYNEQFF. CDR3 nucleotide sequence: TGTGCCAGCAGCTTAGACGGACGCTCCTACAATGAGCAGTTCTTC.

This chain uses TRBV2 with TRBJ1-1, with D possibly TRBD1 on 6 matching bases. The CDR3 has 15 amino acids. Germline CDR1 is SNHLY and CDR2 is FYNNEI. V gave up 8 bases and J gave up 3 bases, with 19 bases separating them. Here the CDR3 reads CASHQETGVYTEAFF. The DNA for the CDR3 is TGTGCCAGCCACCAGGAGACAGGAGTATACACTGAAGCTTTCTTT.

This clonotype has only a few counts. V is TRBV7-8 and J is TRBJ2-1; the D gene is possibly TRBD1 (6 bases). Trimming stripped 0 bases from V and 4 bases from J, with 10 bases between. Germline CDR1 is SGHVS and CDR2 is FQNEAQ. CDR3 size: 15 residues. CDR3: CASSLASGVYNEQFF. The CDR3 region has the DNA TGTGCCAGCAGCTTAGCGTCAGGGGTTTACAATGAGCAGTTCTTC.